This is a list of T cell receptor beta chains from one sample in a study of yellow fever vaccine responses in identical twins. Via MiXCR, TCRdb re-called the RT-PCR reads, giving one row per CDR3 protein. This table holds about 14,000 distinct CDR3 sequences, approximately 88% found once. This specimen was T cells from blood (PBMCs), unsorted or a sorted subset (not recorded which), taken before or after yellow fever vaccination (not recorded which). Source of these receptors: a woman between 18 and 30 years old who received the yellow fever vaccine. Each CDR3 is given with its conserved first and last residue. A D gene is named only where the DNA matches it firmly. Rows may omit the clone size; those that give it use once, few, many or a size class.

V: TRBV11-3; J: TRBJ2-6; D: .; length: 18; size: .; CDR3: CASSLEQWTAPGANVLTF; DNA: TGTGCCAGCAGCTTAGAGCAGTGGACAGCCCCTGGGGCCAACGTCCTGACTTTC
V: TRBV18; J: TRBJ2-3; D: TRBD2; length: 16; size: .; CDR3: CASSPPSSGNTDTQYF; DNA: TGTGCCAGCTCACCACCCTCTAGCGGGAACACAGATACGCAGTATTTT
V: TRBV29-1; J: TRBJ2-1; D: .; length: 13; size: .; CDR3: CSVQKSSYNEQFF; DNA: TGCAGCGTTCAAAAGAGCTCCTACAATGAGCAGTTCTTC
V: TRBV29-1; J: TRBJ2-4; D: .; length: 13; size: .; CDR3: CSVEEGQGNIQYF; DNA: TGCAGCGTTGAAGAGGGGCAGGGAAACATTCAGTACTTC
V: TRBV14; J: TRBJ2-2; D: .; length: 14; size: .; CDR3: CASSQYRDSGELFF; DNA: TGTGCCAGCAGCCAATACAGGGATTCCGGGGAGCTGTTTTTT
V: TRBV29-1; J: TRBJ2-3; D: TRBD2; length: 15; size: .; CDR3: CSVPAAGGLMDTQYF; DNA: TGCAGCGTTCCCGCAGCGGGAGGGCTTATGGATACGCAGTATTTT
V: TRBV19; J: TRBJ2-7; D: .; length: 14; size: .; CDR3: CASSTSRDRDEQYF; DNA: TGTGCCAGTAGTACCAGCCGGGACCGAGACGAGCAGTACTTC
V: TRBV28; J: TRBJ2-1; D: TRBD2; length: 16; size: .; CDR3: CASSRSSGRGYNEQFF; DNA: TGTGCCAGCAGTCGGAGTAGCGGGAGGGGTTACAATGAGCAGTTCTTC
V: TRBV18; J: TRBJ2-5; D: .; length: 13; size: .; CDR3: CASSPDHQETQYF; DNA: TGTGCCAGCTCACCGGACCATCAAGAGACCCAGTACTTC
V: TRBV4-1; J: TRBJ2-1; D: TRBD2; length: 16; size: .; CDR3: CASSPLGAGGSGEQFF; DNA: TGCGCCAGCAGCCCACTGGGAGCGGGAGGTTCTGGAGAGCAGTTCTTC
V: TRBV11-3; J: TRBJ2-5; D: .; length: 12; size: once; CDR3: CASSQAQETQYF; DNA: TGTGCCAGCAGCCAGGCTCAGGAGACCCAGTACTTC
V: TRBV12-3/TRBV12-4; J: TRBJ1-5; D: TRBD1; length: 17; size: .; CDR3: CASSLGDRAYSNQPQHF; DNA: TGTGCCAGCAGTTTGGGGGACAGGGCTTATAGCAATCAGCCCCAGCATTTT
V: TRBV13; J: TRBJ2-3; D: .; length: 14; size: .; CDR3: CASRLRTTRDTQYF; DNA: TGTGCCAGCAGACTCCGGACTACACGGGATACGCAGTATTTT
V: TRBV24-1; J: TRBJ1-5; D: .; length: 13; size: .; CDR3: CATSAGGNQPQHF; DNA: TGTGCCACCAGTGCCGGGGGCAATCAGCCCCAGCATTTT
V: TRBV11-1; J: TRBJ2-6; D: .; length: 15; size: .; CDR3: CASSFQGTGANVLTF; DNA: TGTGCCAGCAGCTTCCAGGGGACCGGGGCCAACGTCCTGACTTTC
V: TRBV2; J: TRBJ2-7; D: .; length: 17; size: .; CDR3: CASSEVSSGRANYEQYF; DNA: TGTGCCAGCAGTGAAGTATCCAGTGGCAGGGCCAACTACGAGCAGTACTTC
V: TRBV18; J: TRBJ2-1; D: .; length: 11; size: .; CDR3: CASSSPIKQFF; DNA: TGTGCCAGCTCTTCCCCGATAAAGCAGTTCTTC
V: TRBV6-1; J: TRBJ1-1; D: TRBD1; length: 15; size: few; CDR3: CASSLTQGALAEAFF; DNA: TGTGCCAGCAGCCTCACACAGGGGGCGCTGGCTGAAGCTTTCTTT
V: TRBV9; J: TRBJ1-6; D: TRBD1; length: 16; size: .; CDR3: CASSAFPGQGASPLHF; DNA: TGTGCCAGCAGCGCTTTTCCGGGACAGGGGGCTTCACCCCTCCACTTT
V: TRBV4-2; J: TRBJ2-1; D: TRBD2; length: 15; size: .; CDR3: CASSQTSGRRGEQFF; DNA: TGTGCCAGCAGCCAAACTAGCGGGAGACGGGGTGAGCAGTTCTTC
V: TRBV11-2; J: TRBJ1-6; D: .; length: 15; size: .; CDR3: CASSLESRPNSPLHF; DNA: TGTGCCAGCAGCTTAGAATCTCGACCCAATTCACCCCTCCACTTT
V: TRBV20-1; J: TRBJ1-6; D: .; length: 14; size: .; CDR3: CSARDPGTNSPLHF; DNA: TGCAGTGCTAGAGATCCAGGGACCAATTCACCCCTCCACTTT
V: TRBV10-3; J: TRBJ1-1; D: .; length: 13; size: .; CDR3: CAIRPSGSGEAFF; DNA: TGTGCCATCAGACCCTCAGGGAGTGGTGAAGCTTTCTTT
V: TRBV13; J: TRBJ1-4; D: .; length: 12; size: .; CDR3: CASGRDGEKLFF; DNA: TGTGCCAGCGGCCGGGATGGAGAAAAACTGTTTTTT
V: TRBV11-1; J: TRBJ2-7; D: .; length: 12; size: .; CDR3: CASSQTSVEQYF; DNA: TGTGCCAGCAGTCAGACATCGGTCGAGCAGTACTTC
V: TRBV12-3/TRBV12-4; J: TRBJ1-5; D: .; length: 13; size: .; CDR3: CASVGDLNQPQHF; DNA: TGTGCCAGCGTAGGGGACCTTAATCAGCCCCAGCATTTT
V: TRBV11-3; J: TRBJ2-3; D: .; length: 15; size: .; CDR3: CASSLLPPGFDTQYF; DNA: TGTGCCAGCAGCTTATTACCCCCAGGGTTCGATACGCAGTATTTT
V: TRBV18; J: TRBJ2-7; D: TRBD2; length: 19; size: .; CDR3: CASSPLRQLQTSGRYEQYF; DNA: TGTGCCAGCTCACCATTAAGGCAACTTCAGACTAGCGGGAGATACGAGCAGTACTTC
V: TRBV11-3; J: TRBJ1-2; D: .; length: 14; size: .; CDR3: CASSPPARRLFYTF; DNA: TGTGCCAGCAGCCCACCAGCGAGACGGCTCTTTTACACCTTC
V: TRBV2; J: TRBJ1-6; D: TRBD1; length: 16; size: .; CDR3: CASSDYPGQRNSPLHF; DNA: TGTGCCAGCAGTGACTATCCGGGACAGAGGAATTCACCCCTCCACTTT
V: TRBV12-3/TRBV12-4; J: TRBJ1-3; D: .; length: 15; size: .; CDR3: CASSLGPVSGNTIYF; DNA: TGTGCCAGCAGTTTAGGGCCTGTATCTGGAAACACCATATATTTT
V: TRBV9; J: TRBJ2-7; D: .; length: 15; size: .; CDR3: CASSVGGPSSYEQYF; DNA: TGTGCCAGCAGCGTAGGGGGACCCAGCTCCTACGAGCAGTACTTC
V: TRBV7-6; J: TRBJ2-2; D: .; length: 16; size: .; CDR3: CASSLTSVRDTGELFF; DNA: TGTGCCAGCAGCTTAACGTCTGTGAGGGATACCGGGGAGCTGTTTTTT
V: TRBV3-1; J: TRBJ1-5; D: .; length: 15; size: .; CDR3: CASSQDQGVGQPQHF; DNA: TGTGCCAGCAGCCAAGATCAAGGGGTGGGTCAGCCCCAGCATTTT
V: TRBV7-3; J: TRBJ2-3; D: TRBD2; length: 16; size: .; CDR3: CASSLVAGGNTDTQYF; DNA: TGTGCCAGCAGCTTAGTAGCGGGAGGGAACACAGATACGCAGTATTTT
V: TRBV20-1; J: TRBJ2-7; D: .; length: 11; size: .; CDR3: CSAREGGEQYF; DNA: TGCAGTGCTAGGGAGGGGGGCGAGCAGTACTTC
V: TRBV18; J: TRBJ2-3; D: .; length: 13; size: .; CDR3: CASSPTSTDTQYF; DNA: TGTGCCAGCTCACCAACGAGCACAGATACGCAGTATTTT
V: TRBV20-1; J: TRBJ2-1; D: TRBD2; length: 14; size: .; CDR3: CSARPASGYNEQFF; DNA: TGCAGTGCTAGGCCGGCTAGCGGTTACAATGAGCAGTTCTTC
V: TRBV7-3; J: TRBJ1-1; D: .; length: 13; size: .; CDR3: CASKLGVNTEAFF; DNA: TGTGCCAGCAAGTTGGGGGTCAACACTGAAGCTTTCTTT
V: TRBV7-6; J: TRBJ1-1; D: .; length: 13; size: .; CDR3: CASSLEAYTEAFF; DNA: TGTGCCAGCAGCTTAGAAGCATACACTGAAGCTTTCTTT